The present T cell receptor beta chain was sequenced within a study of beta chain features in type 1 diabetes. Study details: In all, some 100,000,000 sorted cells from all samples were analyzed. General study results and limits: Among all four CD4+ subsets, Type 1 diabetes patients had TCRB CDR3s that were moderately but significantly shorter.

Via the markers CD45RO/CCR7/CD25/CD127/CD95/CD27, stem cell-like memory, regulatory, central memory and naive CD4+ cells were sorted. Post-sort purity exceeded 98% for all sorted populations. As every portion of the isolated RNA was reverse transcribed, the sequencing read expressed TCRB transcripts. Sequencing used immunoSEQ multiplex PCR; TCRdb keeps in-frame clones, though not all of them. In the table there are about 230,000 clones, 16% of which are singletons. Trimming removed 4 bases at V and 6 bases at J, with 14 bases between. This CDR3 has 14 amino acids. The germline V gene encodes CDR1 SGHRS and CDR2 YFSETQ. In regard to this clone: Its antigen is not identified.

V usage is TRBV5-1 and J usage is TRBJ1-5; D perhaps matches TRBD1 (5 bases). This sequence originates from a man aged 25-45 years with type 1 diabetes. The sample comprised naive CD4+ T cells from blood. This CDR3 reads CASSVGSGGQPQHF. In DNA form, the CDR3 reads TGCGCCAGCAGCGTTGGGAGCGGGGGTCAGCCCCAGCATTTT.